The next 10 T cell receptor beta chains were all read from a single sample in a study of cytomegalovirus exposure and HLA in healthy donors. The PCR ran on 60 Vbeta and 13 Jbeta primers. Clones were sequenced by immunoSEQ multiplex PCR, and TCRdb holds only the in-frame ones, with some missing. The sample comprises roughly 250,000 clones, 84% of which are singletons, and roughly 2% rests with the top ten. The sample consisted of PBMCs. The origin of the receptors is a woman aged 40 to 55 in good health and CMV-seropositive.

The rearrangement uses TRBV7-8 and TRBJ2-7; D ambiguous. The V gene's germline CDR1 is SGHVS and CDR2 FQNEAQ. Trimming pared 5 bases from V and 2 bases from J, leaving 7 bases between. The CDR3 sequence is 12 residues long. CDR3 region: CASSRRAYEQYF. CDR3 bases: TGTGCCAGCAGCCGGAGAGCCTACGAGCAGTACTTC.

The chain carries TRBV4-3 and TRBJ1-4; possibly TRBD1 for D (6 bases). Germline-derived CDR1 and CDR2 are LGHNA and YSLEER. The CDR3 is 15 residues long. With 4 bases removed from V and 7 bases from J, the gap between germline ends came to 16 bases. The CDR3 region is CASSPYRQVGEKLFF. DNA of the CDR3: TGCGCCAGCAGCCCCTACCGACAGGTTGGTGAAAAACTGTTTTTT.

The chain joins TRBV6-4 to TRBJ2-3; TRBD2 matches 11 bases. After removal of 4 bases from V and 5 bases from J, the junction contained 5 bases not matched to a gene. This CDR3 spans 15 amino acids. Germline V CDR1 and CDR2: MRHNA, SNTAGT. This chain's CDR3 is CASSVSGRAEDTQYF. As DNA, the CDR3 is TGTGCCAGCAGTGTTAGCGGGAGGGCCGAAGATACGCAGTATTTT.

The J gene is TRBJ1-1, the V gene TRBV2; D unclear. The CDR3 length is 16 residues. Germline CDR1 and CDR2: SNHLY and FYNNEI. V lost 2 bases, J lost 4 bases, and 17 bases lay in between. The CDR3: CASSETGWGRGTEAFF. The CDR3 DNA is TGTGCCAGCAGTGAAACGGGGTGGGGTCGGGGCACTGAAGCTTTCTTT.

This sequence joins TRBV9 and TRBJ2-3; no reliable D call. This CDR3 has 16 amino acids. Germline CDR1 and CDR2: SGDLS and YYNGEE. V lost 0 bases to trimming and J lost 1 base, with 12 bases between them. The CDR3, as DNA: TGTGCCAGCAGCGTAGGGGCCGTCCTGGGCACAGATACGCAGTATTTT. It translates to CASSVGAVLGTDTQYF.

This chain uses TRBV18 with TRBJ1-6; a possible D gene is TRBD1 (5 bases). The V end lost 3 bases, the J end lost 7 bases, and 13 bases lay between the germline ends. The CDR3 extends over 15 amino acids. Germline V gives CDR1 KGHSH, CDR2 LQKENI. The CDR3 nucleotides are TGTGCCAGCTCACCCCAACAGGACCTAAATTCACCCCTCCACTTT. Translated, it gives CASSPQQDLNSPLHF.

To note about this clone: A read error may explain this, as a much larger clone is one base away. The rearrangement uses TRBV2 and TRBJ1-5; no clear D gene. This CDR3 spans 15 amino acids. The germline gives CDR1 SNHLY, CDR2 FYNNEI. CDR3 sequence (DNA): TGTGCCAGCAGTGACTCGGGGAAGAGCAATCAGCCCCGGCATTTT. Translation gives CASSDSGKSNQPRHF.

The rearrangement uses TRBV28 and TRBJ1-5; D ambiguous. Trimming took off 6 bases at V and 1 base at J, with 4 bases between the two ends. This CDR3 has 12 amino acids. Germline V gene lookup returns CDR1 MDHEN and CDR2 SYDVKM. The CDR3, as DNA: TGTGCCAGCAGGGCCAGCAATCAGCCCCAGCATTTT. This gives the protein CASRASNQPQHF. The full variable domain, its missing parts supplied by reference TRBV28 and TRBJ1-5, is DVKVTQSSRYLVKRTGEKVFLECVQDMDHENMFWYRQDPGLGLRLIYFSYDVKMKEKGDIPEGYSVSREKKERFSLILESASTNQTSMYLCASRASNQPQHFGDGTRLSIL.

The CDR3, as DNA: TGTGCCAGTGCTTGGGGGCAAGATGAAAAACTGTTTTTT. The encoded protein is CASAWGQDEKLFF. This chain connects TRBV27 to TRBJ1-4, with D possibly TRBD1 on 6 matching bases. The germline V gene encodes CDR1 MNHEY and CDR2 SMNVEV (reference sequence). This CDR3 is 13 amino acids long. V lost 9 bases and J lost 6, with 14 bases in between. Combining the CDR3 with reference TRBV27 and TRBJ1-4 gives the whole variable domain EAQVTQNPRYLITVTGKKLTVTCSQNMNHEYMSWYRQDPGLGLRQIYYSMNVEVTDKGDVPEGYKVSRKEKRNFPLILESPSPNQTSLYFCASAWGQDEKLFFGSGTQLSVL.

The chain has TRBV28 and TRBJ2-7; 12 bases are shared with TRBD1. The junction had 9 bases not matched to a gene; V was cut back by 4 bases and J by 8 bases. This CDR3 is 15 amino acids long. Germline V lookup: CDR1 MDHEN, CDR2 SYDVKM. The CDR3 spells CASSSGQGAQVKQYF. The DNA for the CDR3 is TGTGCCAGCAGTTCGGGACAGGGGGCGCAGGTCAAGCAGTACTTC.